This TCR beta chain was obtained from a study of T cell responses to AZD1222 COVID-19 vaccine. Libraries were prepared by immunoSEQ multiplex PCR; TCRdb keeps only in-frame clonotypes and omits some of them. Of about 120,000 clones in the sample, roughly 84% were seen once. Trimming cost V 4 bases and J 0 bases, with 13 bases left between them. The CDR3 is 16 residues long. Per the germline V gene, CDR1 is MNHEY and CDR2 is SVGAGI. Study outcomes and limitations: The donor cohort was predominantly white British with a female majority, and clonal diversity may have been underestimated. Seropositive at baseline were only a handful of AZD1222 recipients.

To note about this clone: Its antigen is as yet unknown.

The chain links TRBV6-5 to TRBJ2-1, with no clear D. Sequencing used peripheral blood, obtained on day 0 of AZD1222 vaccination. The clonotype originates from an adult in good health. Here the CDR3 DNA reads TGTGCCAGCAGTTCCACGGACCCTAGCTCCTACAATGAGCAGTTCTTC. The encoded protein is CASSSTDPSSYNEQFF.